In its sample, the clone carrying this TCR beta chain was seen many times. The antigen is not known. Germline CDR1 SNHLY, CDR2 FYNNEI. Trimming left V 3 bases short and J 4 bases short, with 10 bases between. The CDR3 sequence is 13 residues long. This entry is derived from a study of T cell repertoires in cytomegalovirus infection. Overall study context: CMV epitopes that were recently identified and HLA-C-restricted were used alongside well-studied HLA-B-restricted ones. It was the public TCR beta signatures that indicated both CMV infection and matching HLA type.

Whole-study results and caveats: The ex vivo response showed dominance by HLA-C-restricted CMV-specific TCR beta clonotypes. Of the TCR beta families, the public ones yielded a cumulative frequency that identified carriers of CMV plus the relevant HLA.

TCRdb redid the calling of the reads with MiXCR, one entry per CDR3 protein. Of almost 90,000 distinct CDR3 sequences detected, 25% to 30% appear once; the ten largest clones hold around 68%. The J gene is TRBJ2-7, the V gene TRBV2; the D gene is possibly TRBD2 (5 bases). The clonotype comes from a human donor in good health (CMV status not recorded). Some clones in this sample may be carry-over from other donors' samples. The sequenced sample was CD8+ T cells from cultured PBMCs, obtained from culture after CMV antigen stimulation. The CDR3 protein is CASSDGMAYEQYF. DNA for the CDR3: TGTGCCAGCAGTGACGGGATGGCTTACGAGCAGTACTTC.